The clone carrying this T cell receptor beta chain was found once. Its antigen is currently unknown. This specimen comes from a study of glioma-infiltrating T cells after dendritic cell vaccination. The study's findings and limits: Longer survival after dendritic cell vaccination followed higher pretreatment TIL content.

TCRB CDR3 was amplified from 2 ug genomic DNA or less. Primers: 60 V beta forward and 13 J beta reverse. Assay: immunoSEQ multiplex PCR; the TCRdb copy retains only in-frame clones and omits some. Among 90,000 to 100,000 clones listed, around three quarters were seen once. The CDR3 totals 14 residues. V dropped 6 bases and J dropped 6; count of bases not matched to a gene: 7. Germline V gives CDR1 SGHTA, CDR2 FQGNSA. Blood PBMC samples: pre-vaccination, two weeks post third vaccination, and at tumor progression. The source material was blood, sampled before dendritic cell vaccination. The receptor was derived from a human donor with glioblastoma. This rearrangement joins TRBV7-2 to TRBJ2-4, with 8 bases matching TRBD1. The CDR3 sequence: CASSQQGVGNIQYF. The CDR3, as DNA: TGTGCCAGCAGTCAACAGGGGGTGGGAAACATTCAGTACTTC. Using reference TRBV7-2 and TRBJ2-4 for the parts outside the CDR3, the full variable domain is GAGVSQSPSNKVTEKGKDVELRCDPISGHTALYWYRQSLGQGLEFLIYFQGNSAPDKSGLPSDRFSAERTGGSVSTLTIQRTQQEDSAVYLCASSQQGVGNIQYFGAGTRLSVL.